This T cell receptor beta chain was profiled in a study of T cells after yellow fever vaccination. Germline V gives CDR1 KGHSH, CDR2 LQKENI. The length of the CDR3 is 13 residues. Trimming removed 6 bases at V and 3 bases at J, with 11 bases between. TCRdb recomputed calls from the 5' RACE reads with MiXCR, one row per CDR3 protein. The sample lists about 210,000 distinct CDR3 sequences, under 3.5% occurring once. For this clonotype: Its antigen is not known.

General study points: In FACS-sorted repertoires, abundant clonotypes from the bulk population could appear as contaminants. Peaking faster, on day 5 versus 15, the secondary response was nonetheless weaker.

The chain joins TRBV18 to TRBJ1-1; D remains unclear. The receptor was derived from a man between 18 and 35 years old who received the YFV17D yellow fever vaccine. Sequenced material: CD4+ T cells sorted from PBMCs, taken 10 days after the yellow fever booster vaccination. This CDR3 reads CASSRNEYTEAFF. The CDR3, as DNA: TGTGCCAGCTCTCGTAATGAGTACACTGAAGCTTTCTTT.